This T cell receptor beta chain was found in a study of blood T cell repertoires in COVID-19. Generated by immunoSEQ multiplex PCR, the TCRdb table keeps only in-frame clones and is missing some. The data hold fewer than 500,000 clones, with around 87% observed a single time. Losses at the gene ends were 1 base for V and 4 bases for J; bases not matched to a gene: 5. There are 14 residues in the CDR3. Germline V gene data show CDR1 as GTSNPN and CDR2 as SVGIG (reference sequence). This rearrangement joins TRBV30 to TRBJ1-2; TRBD1 matches 8 bases. Material: PBMCs or T cells enriched from blood (not recorded which). This sequence originates from a man in his thirties or forties who had recovered from COVID-19. The CDR3 bases are TGTGCCTGGAGTGATGGACAGGGCGGCTATGGCTACACCTTC. Encoded protein: CAWSDGQGGYGYTF.